A single sample is the source of the 2 T cell receptor beta chains below, sequenced in a study of T cells in Graves' hyperthyroidism and ophthalmopathy. The investigators amplified TCR beta CDR3 regions from RNA transcripts. Using the HTBI primer set, a first-round RT-PCR was run on the TCR CDR3. TCRdb re-called the multiplex PCR reads with MiXCR, one entry per CDR3 protein. The sample gives hundreds of thousands of distinct CDR3 sequences, about 20% of which show up once; 50% to 75% is in the top ten. The sample taken for sequencing was blood. All receptors derive from a man younger than 45 with Graves' ophthalmopathy.

The chain employs TRBV5-6 and TRBJ1-2, with D maybe TRBD1 (6 bases). Germline CDR1 is SGHDT and CDR2 is YYEEEE. This CDR3 has 13 amino acids. V lost 2 bases and J lost 7, with 12 bases in between. CDR3 residues: CASSFQGRLGYTF. The CDR3 DNA reads as TGTGCCAGCAGCTTTCAGGGGAGGCTTGGCTACACCTTC.

Note on this clonotype: This may be a read error, as it is one base from a much larger clone. The chain carries TRBV28 and TRBJ1-4; D unresolved. Germline-derived CDR1 and CDR2 are MDHEN and SYDVKM. The CDR3 consists of 15 residues. Trimming removed 6 bases from V and 5 bases from J, with 16 bases in between. CDR3 DNA: TGTGCCAGCAGGACCGCTGGTCACCGCAATGAAAAACTGTTTTTT. Amino acid sequence: CASRTAGHRNEKLFF.